The 15 T cell receptor beta chains below all came from one sample that was sequenced in a study of T cells in Graves' hyperthyroidism and ophthalmopathy. The investigators amplified TCR beta CDR3 regions from RNA transcripts. First-round RT-PCR of the TCR CDR3 relied on the HTBI primer set. TCRdb processed the multiplex PCR reads anew with MiXCR; each CDR3 protein has one entry. This sample has 490,000 or so distinct CDR3 sequences, with just under 20% found just once. The sequenced sample was blood. The receptor set was obtained from a man aged 40-55 years with Graves' ophthalmopathy.

This clonotype has just a few counts. The V gene is TRBV6-1, the J gene TRBJ1-2; 8 bases line up with TRBD1. With 6 bases clipped from V and 6 bases from J, the junction kept 12 bases outside the gene matches. Germline CDR1 MNHNS, CDR2 SASEGT. The CDR3 is made up of 15 amino acids. The chain's CDR3 is CASSGDTQGGDGYTF. CDR3 DNA sequence: TGTGCCAGCAGCGGAGATACACAGGGGGGTGATGGCTACACCTTC.

The gene calls are TRBV7-3 and TRBJ2-5, with TRBD2 matching 7 bases. CDR3 length equals 13 residues. V lost 5 bases, J lost 7 bases, and 7 bases stayed unmatched. Per germline, CDR1 SGHTA and CDR2 FQGTGA. CDR3 residues: CASSQGGELTQYF. The CDR3 nucleotides read TGTGCCAGCAGCCAGGGAGGGGAATTGACCCAGTACTTC.

This clonotype has just one count. The rearrangement joins TRBV6-1 to TRBJ1-6; D remains ambiguous. Germline-derived CDR1 and CDR2 are MNHNS and SASEGT. The CDR3 covers 12 residues. V lost 6 bases and J lost 9, with 9 bases in between. The CDR3 DNA follows: TGTGCCAGCAGGGTACAGATTTCACCCCTCCACTTT. Translated: CASRVQISPLHF.

The chain is built from TRBV7-2 and TRBJ2-5; the D gene is possibly TRBD2 (5 bases). The ends were cut back, 5 bases at V and 0 bases at J, with 10 bases in the middle. The CDR3 is 14 residues long. CDR1 SGHTA and CDR2 FQGNSA come from the germline V gene. CDR3 nucleotide sequence: TGTGCCAGCAGCCGTACTAGATACCAAGAGACCCAGTACTTC. This gives the protein CASSRTRYQETQYF.

This clonotype was seen ten or more times. The CDR3 loop reads CASRRPGGTEAFF. CDR3 in DNA: TGTGCCAGCAGGAGACCGGGGGGCACTGAAGCTTTCTTT. The V and J genes are TRBV3-1 and TRBJ1-1, with D tentatively TRBD1 (5 bases). The CDR3 has 13 residues. In germline, CDR1 is LGHDT, CDR2 YNNKEL (reference sequence). V shed 6 bases and J shed 4 bases, with 12 bases lying between them.

This clonotype was observed a handful of times. The CDR3 loop is CASSLSLAAPETQYF. For the CDR3, the DNA is TGTGCCAGCAGTTTATCATTAGCCGCCCCAGAGACCCAGTACTTC. J is TRBJ2-5 and V is TRBV27; no clear D. The CDR3 consists of 15 residues. Trimming cost V 0 bases and J 4 bases, with 12 bases left between them. CDR1 and CDR2 from the germline V gene are MNHEY and SMNVEV (reference sequence).

V is TRBV5-6 and J is TRBJ2-5; no clear D gene. The CDR3 has 15 amino acids. Per germline, CDR1 SGHDT and CDR2 YYEEEE. V was shortened by 0 bases and J by 2 bases, with 11 bases between the two germline ends. The CDR3 bases are TGTGCCAGCAGCTTGGGAGGTGTGGGGCAAGAGACCCAGTACTTC. It is translated as CASSLGGVGQETQYF. The variable domain in full, completed from reference TRBV5-6 and TRBJ2-5, reads DAGVTQSPTHLIKTRGQQVTLRCSPKSGHDTVSWYQQALGQGPQFIFQYYEEEERQRGNFPDRFSGHQFPNYSSELNVNALLLGDSALYLCASSLGGVGQETQYFGPGTRLLVL.

For the CDR3, the DNA is TGTGCCAGCAGCCGTAGTAGCGGGAGGATCGGGGAGCAGTTCTTC. This translates into CASSRSSGRIGEQFF. The V call is TRBV7-6, the J call TRBJ2-1; 10 nucleotides align to TRBD2. The CDR3 loop spans 15 amino acids. V gave up 5 bases and J gave up 10 bases; unmatched junction bases: 11. The germline gives CDR1 SGHVS, CDR2 FNYEAQ.

This clonotype was counted many times. The chain recombines TRBV5-1 with TRBJ2-1, with TRBD2 as a possible D gene (6 bases). From germline, CDR1 is SGHRS and CDR2 YFSETQ. The CDR3 totals 15 residues. The germline V and J ends were trimmed by 5 bases and 1 base, with 13 bases remaining between them. This CDR3 is CASREGTPSYNEQFF. The CDR3 DNA sequence: TGCGCCAGCAGGGAGGGGACGCCTTCCTACAATGAGCAGTTCTTC.

The table lists this clonotype with many counts. The chain recombines TRBV28 with TRBJ2-7, with TRBD2 as a possible D gene (5 bases). This CDR3 has 12 amino acids. Germline CDR1 reads MDHEN; CDR2 reads SYDVKM. Trimming shortened V by 4 bases and J by 9 bases, and 13 bases separated the two germline ends. CDR3 coding DNA: TGTGCCAGCAGTTCCGGGGTTCCTGGGCAGTACTTC. It specifies CASSSGVPGQYF.

The V call is TRBV6-2 or TRBV6-3, the J call TRBJ1-1, with D possibly being TRBD1 (6 bases). The germline V gene encodes CDR1 MNHEY and CDR2 SVGEGT. The CDR3 totals 15 residues. V was cut by 7 bases and J by 0 bases, with 15 bases left in between. This chain's CDR3 is CASILGGQMNTEAFF. CDR3 bases: TGTGCCAGCATTCTCGGAGGACAGATGAACACTGAAGCTTTCTTT.

Ten or more counts support this clonotype. The CDR3 region has the DNA TGTGCCTCCCCGCGGGGGATAGGACTCTATGGCTACACCTTC. Its translation: CASPRGIGLYGYTF. This rearrangement joins TRBV30 to TRBJ1-2, with TRBD1 as a possible D gene (5 bases). CDR1 GTSNPN and CDR2 SVGIG come from the germline V gene (reference sequence). This CDR3 spans 14 amino acids. V was cut by 7 bases and J by 4 bases, with 19 bases left in between.

This clonotype was counted only a few times. CDR3: CASSIAGHPNYGYTF. As DNA, the CDR3 is TGTGCCAGTAGTATCGCCGGACACCCTAACTATGGCTACACCTTC. This rearrangement joins TRBV19 to TRBJ1-2; D possibly corresponds to TRBD1 (5 bases). Germline CDR1 LNHDA, CDR2 SQIVND (reference sequence). V lost 3 bases to trimming and J lost 0 bases, with 11 bases between them. CDR3 length: 15 amino acids.

This clonotype was recorded many times. V usage is TRBV3-1 and J usage is TRBJ1-2, with TRBD1 matching over 8 bases. With 5 bases clipped from V and 7 bases from J, the junction kept 3 bases outside the gene matches. Germline V gene sequence: CDR1 LGHDT, CDR2 YNNKEL (reference sequence). This CDR3 region has 12 residues. CDR3 in DNA: TGTGCCAGCAGCGACAGGGGTTTTGGCTACACCTTC. Translating gives CASSDRGFGYTF.

This rearrangement joins TRBV6-6 to TRBJ2-7, with D tentatively TRBD2 (7 bases). This CDR3 is 12 amino acids long. V dropped 5 bases and J dropped 9 bases, with 14 bases sitting between them. Looked up from germline, CDR1 is MNHNY and CDR2 is SVGAGI (reference sequence). Here the CDR3 DNA reads TGTGCCAGCAGTGAGGGGAGGGGGAGGCAGTACTTC. It yields the protein CASSEGRGRQYF.